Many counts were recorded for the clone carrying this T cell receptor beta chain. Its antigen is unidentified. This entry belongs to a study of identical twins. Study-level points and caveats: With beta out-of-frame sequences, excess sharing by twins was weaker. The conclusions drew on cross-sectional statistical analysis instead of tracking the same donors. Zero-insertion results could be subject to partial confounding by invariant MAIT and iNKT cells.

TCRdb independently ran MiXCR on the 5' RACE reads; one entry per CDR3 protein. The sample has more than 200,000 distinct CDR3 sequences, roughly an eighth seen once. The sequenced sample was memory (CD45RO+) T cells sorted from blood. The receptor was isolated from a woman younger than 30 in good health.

The CDR3 here is CASSVGPLHSTGGDTQYF. CDR3 DNA: TGTGCCAGCAGCGTAGGCCCACTACATAGTACCGGTGGAGATACGCAGTATTTT. V and J are TRBV9 and TRBJ2-3; D gene ambiguous. CDR3 length equals 18 residues. V lost 0 bases to trimming and J lost 5 bases, with 22 bases between them. Germline CDR1 and CDR2: SGDLS and YYNGEE.